The rows below give T cell receptor beta chains drawn from one sample of a study of cytomegalovirus exposure and HLA in healthy donors. TCRdb's copy holds only in-frame clones and misses some; the assay was immunoSEQ multiplex PCR. The sample has 140,000 or so clones, over 75% seen once. Sequences were obtained from PBMCs. The source of these receptors is a man aged 35 to 55 in good health and CMV-seronegative. The CDR3 runs from the conserved cysteine through the conserved F or W. The D gene is left open where the match is weak. Some rows mark clone size as missing; the rest say once, few, many or name a class of expanded clone.

d_gene | j_gene | len | abundance | v_gene | CDR3nt | CDR3aa
TRBD1 | TRBJ2-7 | 17 | few | TRBV5-1 | TGCGCCAGCAGCTTGGCTGGACAGGGAAACTATCCTTACGAGCAGTACTTC | CASSLAGQGNYPYEQYF
TRBD1 | TRBJ2-1 | 15 | . | TRBV15 | TGTGCCACCAGCAGACCGGGACAGGGCCACAATGAGCAGTTCTTC | CATSRPGQGHNEQFF
TRBD2 | TRBJ2-1 | 17 | . | TRBV2 | TGTGCCAGCAGTGAGGGTCTAGGGCTAGCGGGAGAGGATGAGCAGTTCTTC | CASSEGLGLAGEDEQFF
. | TRBJ1-3 | 16 | . | TRBV7-6 | TGTGCCAGCAGCTTAGGTAACAGCGGCATCGGAAACACCATATATTTT | CASSLGNSGIGNTIYF
. | TRBJ2-1 | 14 | . | TRBV6-6 | TGTGCCAGCAGTTCGGGACATCCCTACAATGAGCAGTTCTTC | CASSSGHPYNEQFF
. | TRBJ2-5 | 15 | . | TRBV4-3 | TGCGCCAGCAGCCAGATGGGACGGCGGGACGAGACCCAGTACTTC | CASSQMGRRDETQYF
. | TRBJ2-7 | 14 | . | TRBV4-2 | TGTGCCAGCAGCCAAGACAGGATGACCTACGAGCAGTACTTC | CASSQDRMTYEQYF
. | TRBJ2-5 | 14 | . | TRBV29-1 | TGCAGCGTTGCGGAGGGTACGGGGCGAGAGACCCAGTACTTC | CSVAEGTGRETQYF
. | TRBJ2-1 | 17 | . | TRBV29-1 | TGCAGCGTTGAATCACCACTGGACGGGAGCTCCTACAATGAGCAGTTCTTC | CSVESPLDGSSYNEQFF
. | TRBJ2-7 | 11 | . | TRBV7-9 | TGTGCCAGCAGCTTAATATACGAGCAGTACTTC | CASSLIYEQYF
TRBD1 | TRBJ2-7 | 14 | few | TRBV5-1 | TGCGCCAGCAGATCCGGGACAGTGGGCTACGAGCAGTACTTC | CASRSGTVGYEQYF
TRBD2 | TRBJ2-1 | 13 | . | TRBV19 | TGTGCCAGTAGTATGGGAGGGTACAATGAGCAGTTCTTC | CASSMGGYNEQFF
. | TRBJ2-4 | 18 | once | TRBV4-1 | TGCGCCAGCAGCCAAGAAGGGTGGGGGGGCGAAGGCAAAAACATTCAGTACTTC | CASSQEGWGGEGKNIQYF
. | TRBJ2-5 | 13 | . | TRBV7-3 | TGTGCCAGCAGCTTAGGGCCTTTGGAGACCCAGTACTTC | CASSLGPLETQYF
TRBD2 | TRBJ2-7 | 14 | few | TRBV10-3 | TGTGCCATCAGTGAAGGTAGGGGAGGGGAGGAGCAGTACTTC | CAISEGRGGEEQYF
. | TRBJ1-2 | 14 | . | TRBV7-2 | TGTGCCAGCACCCAAGGTCGGGTTACCTATGGCTACACCTTC | CASTQGRVTYGYTF
TRBD2 | TRBJ2-2 | 18 | . | TRBV5-5 | TGTGCCAGCAGCTTGGAGGGCGGGGGGGCCCGGAGCCCTCGGGAGCTGTTTTTT | CASSLEGGGARSPRELFF
. | TRBJ2-7 | 14 | few | TRBV5-4 | TGTGCCAGCAGCAGAAAGACAGGCTCCTACGAGCAGTACTTC | CASSRKTGSYEQYF
. | TRBJ2-7 | 14 | few | TRBV18 | TGTGCCAGCTCACCGGAGGGTCCCCCCTACGAGCAGTACTTC | CASSPEGPPYEQYF
. | TRBJ2-3 | 14 | . | TRBV6-4 | TGTGCCAGCGCCCCAGCGGAGAGCACAGATACGCAGTATTTT | CASAPAESTDTQYF